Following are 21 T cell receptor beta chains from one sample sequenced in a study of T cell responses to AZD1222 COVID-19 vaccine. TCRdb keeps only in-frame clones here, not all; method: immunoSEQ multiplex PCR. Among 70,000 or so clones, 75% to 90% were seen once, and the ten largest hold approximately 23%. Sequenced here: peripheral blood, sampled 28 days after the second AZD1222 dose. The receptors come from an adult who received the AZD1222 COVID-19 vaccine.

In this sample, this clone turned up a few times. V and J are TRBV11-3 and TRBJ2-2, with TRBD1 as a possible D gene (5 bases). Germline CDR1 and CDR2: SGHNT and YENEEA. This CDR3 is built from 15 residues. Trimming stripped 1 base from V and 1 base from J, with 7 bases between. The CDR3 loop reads CASSLGGQNTGELFF. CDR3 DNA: TGTGCCAGCAGCTTAGGGGGCCAGAACACCGGGGAGCTGTTTTTT.

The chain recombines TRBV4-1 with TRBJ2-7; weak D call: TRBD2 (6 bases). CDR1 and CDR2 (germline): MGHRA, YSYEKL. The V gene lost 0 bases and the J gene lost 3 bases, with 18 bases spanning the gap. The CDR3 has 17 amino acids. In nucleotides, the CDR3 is TGCGCCAGCAGCCAAGATGTGGGACCCCGGGGGTTCTACGAGCAGTACTTC. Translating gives CASSQDVGPRGFYEQYF.

The CDR3 nucleotides are TGTGCCAGCAGCACCGGGACAGTAGAGACCCAGTACTTC. Its protein product is CASSTGTVETQYF. V gene TRBV11-3 combines with J gene TRBJ2-5; 7 bases are shared with TRBD1. Per germline, CDR1 SGHNT and CDR2 YENEEA. This CDR3 has 13 amino acids. V shed 5 bases, J shed 4 bases, and the junction held 4 bases outside the gene matches.

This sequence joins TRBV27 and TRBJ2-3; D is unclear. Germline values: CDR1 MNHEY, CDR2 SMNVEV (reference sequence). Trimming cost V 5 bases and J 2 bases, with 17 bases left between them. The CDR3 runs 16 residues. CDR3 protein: CASSRTVSTFTDTQYF. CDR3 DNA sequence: TGTGCCAGCAGTAGGACGGTATCTACCTTCACAGATACGCAGTATTTT.

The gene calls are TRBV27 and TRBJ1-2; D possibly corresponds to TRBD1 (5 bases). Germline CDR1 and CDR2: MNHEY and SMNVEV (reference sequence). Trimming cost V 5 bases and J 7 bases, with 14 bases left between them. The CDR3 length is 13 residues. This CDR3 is CASSTRGAGGYTF. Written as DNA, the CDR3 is TGTGCCAGCAGTACTCGAGGGGCCGGTGGCTACACCTTC.

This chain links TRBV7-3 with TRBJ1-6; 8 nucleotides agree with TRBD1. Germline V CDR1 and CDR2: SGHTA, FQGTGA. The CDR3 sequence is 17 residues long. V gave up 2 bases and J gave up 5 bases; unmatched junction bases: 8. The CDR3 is CASSLLQGAQNNSPLHF. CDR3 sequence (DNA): TGTGCCAGCAGCTTATTGCAGGGGGCTCAGAATAATTCACCCCTCCACTTT.

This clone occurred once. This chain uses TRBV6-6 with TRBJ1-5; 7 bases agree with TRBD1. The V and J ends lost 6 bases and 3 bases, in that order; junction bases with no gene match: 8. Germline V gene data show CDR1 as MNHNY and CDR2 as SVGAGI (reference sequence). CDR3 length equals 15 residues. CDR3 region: CASRRTGVHNQPQHF. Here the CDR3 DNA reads TGTGCCAGCAGACGTACAGGGGTTCACAATCAGCCCCAGCATTTT.

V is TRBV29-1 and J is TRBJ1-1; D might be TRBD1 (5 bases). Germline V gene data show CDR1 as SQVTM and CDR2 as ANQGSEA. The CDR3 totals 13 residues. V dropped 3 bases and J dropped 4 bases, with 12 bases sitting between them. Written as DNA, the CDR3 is TGCAGCGTTGACGCAGGGTTCGGCACTGAAGCTTTCTTT. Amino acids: CSVDAGFGTEAFF.

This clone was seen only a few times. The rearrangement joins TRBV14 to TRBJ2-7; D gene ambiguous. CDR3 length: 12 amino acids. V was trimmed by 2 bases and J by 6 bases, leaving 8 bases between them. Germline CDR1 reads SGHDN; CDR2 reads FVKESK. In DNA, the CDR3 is TGTGCCAGCAGCCAAAGTTGGGCCGAGCAGTACTTC. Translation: CASSQSWAEQYF.

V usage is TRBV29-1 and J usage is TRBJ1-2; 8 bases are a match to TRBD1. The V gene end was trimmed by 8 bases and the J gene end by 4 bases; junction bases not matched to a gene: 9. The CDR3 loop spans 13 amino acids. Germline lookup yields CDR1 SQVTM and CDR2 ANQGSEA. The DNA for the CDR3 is TGCAGCCCTCCCGGGACAGGATTCTATGGCTACACCTTC. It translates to CSPPGTGFYGYTF.

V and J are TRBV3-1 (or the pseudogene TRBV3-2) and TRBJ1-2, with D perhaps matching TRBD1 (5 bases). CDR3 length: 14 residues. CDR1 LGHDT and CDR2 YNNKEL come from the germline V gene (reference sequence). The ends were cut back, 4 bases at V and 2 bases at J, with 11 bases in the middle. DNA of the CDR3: TGTGCCAGCAGCCCACCGACAGTAAACTATGGCTACACCTTC. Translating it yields CASSPPTVNYGYTF.

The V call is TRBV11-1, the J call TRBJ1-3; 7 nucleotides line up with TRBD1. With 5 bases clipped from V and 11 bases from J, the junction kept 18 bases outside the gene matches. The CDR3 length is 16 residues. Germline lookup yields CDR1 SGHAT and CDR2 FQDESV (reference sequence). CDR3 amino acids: CASSERIYDRAGPIYF. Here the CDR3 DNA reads TGTGCCAGCAGCGAGCGGATCTATGACAGGGCCGGCCCCATATATTTT.

CDR3 loop: CASRAADTIYGYTF. The CDR3 nucleotides read TGTGCCAGCAGGGCGGCCGACACGATCTATGGCTACACCTTC. The chain combines TRBV27 with TRBJ1-2; D unresolved. CDR1 MNHEY and CDR2 SMNVEV come from the germline V gene (reference sequence). V was shortened by 6 bases and J by 4 bases, with 15 bases between the two germline ends. The CDR3 loop spans 14 amino acids.

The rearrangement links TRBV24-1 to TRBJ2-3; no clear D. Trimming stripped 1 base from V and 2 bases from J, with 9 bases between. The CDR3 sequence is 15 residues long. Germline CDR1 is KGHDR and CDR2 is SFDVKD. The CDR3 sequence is CATSDLPLATDTQYF. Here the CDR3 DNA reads TGTGCCACCAGTGATTTACCCCTCGCCACAGATACGCAGTATTTT.

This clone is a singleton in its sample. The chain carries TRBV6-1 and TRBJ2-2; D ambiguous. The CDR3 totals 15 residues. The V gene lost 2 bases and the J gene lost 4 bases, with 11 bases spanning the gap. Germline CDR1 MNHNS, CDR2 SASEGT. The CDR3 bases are TGTGCCAGCAGTGAATATGGGCAGACCACCGGGGAGCTGTTTTTT. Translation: CASSEYGQTTGELFF.

The DNA of the CDR3 is TGCGCCAGCAGCTTGGGAACCGGGACAAGAAAAGCTTTCTTT. It encodes CASSLGTGTRKAFF. V and J are TRBV5-1 and TRBJ1-1; D is perhaps TRBD1 (6 bases). Germline loops: CDR1 SGHRS, CDR2 YFSETQ. The CDR3 is 14 amino acids. V was pared by 0 bases and J by 9 bases, with 15 bases between. Supplemented by reference TRBV5-1 and TRBJ1-1, the full variable domain reads KAGVTQTPRYLIKTRGQQVTLSCSPISGHRSVSWYQQTPGQGLQFLFEYFSETQRNKGNFPGRFSGRQFSNSRSEMNVSTLELGDSALYLCASSLGTGTRKAFFGQGTRLTVV.

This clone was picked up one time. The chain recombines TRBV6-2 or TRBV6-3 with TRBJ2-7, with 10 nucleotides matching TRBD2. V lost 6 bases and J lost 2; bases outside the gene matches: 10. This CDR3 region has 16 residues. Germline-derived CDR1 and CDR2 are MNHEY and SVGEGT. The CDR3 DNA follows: TGTGCCAGCAGCCAGCATGAAGCGGGAGGGACCTACGAGCAGTACTTC. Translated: CASSQHEAGGTYEQYF.

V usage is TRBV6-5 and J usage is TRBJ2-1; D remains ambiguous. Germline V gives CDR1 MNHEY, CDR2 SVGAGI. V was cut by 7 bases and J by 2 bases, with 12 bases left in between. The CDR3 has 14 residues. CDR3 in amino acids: CASTPLAAYNEQFF. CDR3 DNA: TGTGCCAGCACTCCCCTGGCTGCCTACAATGAGCAGTTCTTC.

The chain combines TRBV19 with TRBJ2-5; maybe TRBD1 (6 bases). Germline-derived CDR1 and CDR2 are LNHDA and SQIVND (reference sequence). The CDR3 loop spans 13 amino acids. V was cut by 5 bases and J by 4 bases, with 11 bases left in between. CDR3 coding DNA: TGTGCCAGTAGTGTTGGACAGATAGAGACCCAGTACTTC. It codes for CASSVGQIETQYF.

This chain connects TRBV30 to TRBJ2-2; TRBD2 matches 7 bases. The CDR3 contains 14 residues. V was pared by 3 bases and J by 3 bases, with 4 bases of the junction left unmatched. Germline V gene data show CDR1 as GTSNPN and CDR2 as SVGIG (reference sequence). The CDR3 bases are TGTGCCTGGAGCTGGGGGGGGGACACCGGGGAGCTGTTTTTT. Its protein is CAWSWGGDTGELFF.

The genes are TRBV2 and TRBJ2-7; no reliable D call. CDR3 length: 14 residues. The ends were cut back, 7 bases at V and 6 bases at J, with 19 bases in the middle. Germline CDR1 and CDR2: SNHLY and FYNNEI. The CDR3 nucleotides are TGTGCCAGCACGCCGTATCCCGCACCCTCCGAGCAGTACTTC. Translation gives CASTPYPAPSEQYF.